Shown below are 24 T cell receptor beta chains from a single sample sequenced in a study of shared clonotypes between healthy human individuals. Clones were sequenced by immunoSEQ multiplex PCR, and TCRdb holds only the in-frame ones, with some missing. The sample records 2,500,000 or so clones, around 90% being singletons. The source material was naive CD4+ T cells sorted from blood. The subset was: CD45RA+ positively selected. These receptors all stem from a man between 18 and 35 years old in good health.

This chain uses TRBV20-1 with TRBJ2-7; D possibly corresponds to TRBD1 (6 bases). The germline V gene encodes CDR1 DFQATT and CDR2 SNEGSKA (reference sequence). The ends were cut back, 4 bases at V and 5 bases at J, with 9 bases in the middle. This CDR3 contains 11 residues. The CDR3 is CSATKGDEQYF. DNA for the CDR3: TGCAGTGCTACCAAGGGGGACGAGCAGTACTTC.

Worth noting for this clone: The sample contains more than one DNA sequence encoding this CDR3. The chain combines TRBV7-9 with TRBJ2-2; 7 positions match TRBD1. Germline lookup yields CDR1 SEHNR and CDR2 FQNEAQ (reference sequence). The CDR3 sequence is 15 residues long. V dropped 4 bases and J dropped 3; count of bases not matched to a gene: 5. CDR3 region: CASSSGQGDTGELFF. The CDR3 nucleotides read TGTGCCAGCAGCTCTGGGCAGGGGGACACCGGGGAGCTGTTTTTT.

The chain combines TRBV5-6 with TRBJ2-7, with TRBD1 identical over 9 bases. With 0 bases clipped from V and 5 bases from J, the junction kept 3 bases outside the gene matches. Germline lookup yields CDR1 SGHDT and CDR2 YYEEEE. The length of the CDR3 is 14 residues. The CDR3 DNA follows: TGTGCCAGCAGCTTGGGGGACAGGGCCAACGAGCAGTACTTC. Translating gives CASSLGDRANEQYF.

CDR3 loop: CASSLGSPGEQFF. CDR3 bases: TGTGCCAGCAGCTTGGGTAGTCCGGGTGAGCAGTTCTTC. The chain joins TRBV5-6 to TRBJ2-1; no reliable D call. Trimming stripped 0 bases from V and 9 bases from J, with 10 bases between. This CDR3 region has 13 residues. The germline V gene has CDR1 SGHDT and CDR2 YYEEEE. Variable domain in full (rest from reference TRBV5-6 and TRBJ2-1): DAGVTQSPTHLIKTRGQQVTLRCSPKSGHDTVSWYQQALGQGPQFIFQYYEEEERQRGNFPDRFSGHQFPNYSSELNVNALLLGDSALYLCASSLGSPGEQFFGPGTRLTVL.

The rearrangement links TRBV9 to TRBJ2-1, with D possibly being TRBD1 (6 bases). In germline, CDR1 is SGDLS, CDR2 YYNGEE. Trimming removed 0 bases at V and 12 bases at J, with 10 bases between. The CDR3 loop spans 12 amino acids. The CDR3 reads CASSVDRDGQFF. The CDR3 DNA sequence: TGTGCCAGCAGCGTAGACAGGGATGGGCAGTTCTTC.

The V call is TRBV5-1, the J call TRBJ1-1; D is unresolved. Germline values: CDR1 SGHRS, CDR2 YFSETQ. Deletions cut 0 bases from V and 5 bases from J, with 8 bases between. The CDR3 is made up of 13 amino acids. The CDR3 reads CASSLGIETEAFF. Written as DNA, the CDR3 is TGCGCCAGCAGCTTGGGCATAGAAACTGAAGCTTTCTTT.

In this sample, this clone turned up once. The chain carries TRBV5-6 and TRBJ1-1, with a possible D match to TRBD1 (5 bases). Trimming shortened V by 4 bases and J by 2 bases, and 18 bases separated the two germline ends. The length of the CDR3 is 16 residues. CDR1 is SGHDT and CDR2 is YYEEEE in the germline V gene. The CDR3 is CASSLPDDRSNTEAFF. CDR3 DNA: TGTGCCAGCAGCCTCCCGGATGACAGATCAAACACTGAAGCTTTCTTT.

J is TRBJ2-7 and V is TRBV7-9, with a weak D call TRBD2 (7 bases). The CDR3 is 14 residues long. The V and J ends lost 3 bases and 4 bases respectively, with 13 bases between them. Per germline, CDR1 SEHNR and CDR2 FQNEAQ (reference sequence). The CDR3: CASSFKGGGYEQYF. Here the CDR3 DNA reads TGTGCCAGCAGCTTCAAGGGAGGGGGGTACGAGCAGTACTTC.

The rearrangement links TRBV2 to TRBJ1-5; D gene uncertain. V gave up 3 bases and J gave up 4 bases, with 10 bases separating them. The CDR3 spans 14 residues. Germline CDR1 SNHLY, CDR2 FYNNEI. Here the CDR3 reads CASSDRTTNQPQHF. The DNA for the CDR3 is TGTGCCAGCAGTGACAGGACCACTAATCAGCCCCAGCATTTT.

V usage is TRBV11-2 and J usage is TRBJ2-1; D call uncertain. The CDR3 is 11 amino acids. Germline V gene sequence: CDR1 SGHAT, CDR2 FQNNGV. Trimming removed 6 bases at V and 3 bases at J, with 3 bases between. CDR3 bases: TGTGCCAGCAGGGACTACAATGAGCAGTTCTTC. Its translation is CASRDYNEQFF.

For this clone: The same CDR3 arises from other DNA sequences in this sample as well. V and J are TRBV6-5 and TRBJ2-1; no reliable D call. With 3 bases removed from V and 10 bases from J, the gap between germline ends came to 7 bases. In germline, CDR1 is MNHEY, CDR2 SVGAGI. The length of the CDR3 is 11 residues. CDR3 bases: TGTGCCAGCAGTTATCTGGGAGAGCAGTTCTTC. This translates into CASSYLGEQFF.

For this clone: The sample contains more than one DNA sequence encoding this CDR3. The chain recombines TRBV6-5 with TRBJ1-2, with unresolved D. CDR1 is MNHEY and CDR2 is SVGAGI in the germline V gene. This CDR3 spans 14 amino acids. V lost 0 bases, J lost 2 bases, and 7 bases lay in between. The CDR3 sequence: CASSYSRRNYGYTF. The CDR3 nucleotides are TGTGCCAGCAGTTACTCCCGGAGGAACTATGGCTACACCTTC.

The chain couples TRBV5-6 to TRBJ2-3; 8 nucleotides align to TRBD1. This CDR3 is 14 amino acids long. Trimming cost V 5 bases and J 4 bases; bases outside gene matches: 6. The germline V gene encodes CDR1 SGHDT and CDR2 YYEEEE. CDR3 sequence reads: CASSSGQGADTQYF. The CDR3 DNA follows: TGTGCCAGCAGTTCTGGACAGGGAGCAGATACGCAGTATTTT.

The chain joins TRBV4-3 to TRBJ2-3; 7 bases are a match to TRBD2. V lost 1 base to trimming and J lost 2 bases; unmatched junction nucleotides: 6. Germline V gene lookup returns CDR1 LGHNA and CDR2 YSLEER. This CDR3 has 16 residues. DNA of the CDR3: TGCGCCAGCAGCCAAGTTGCGGGAGCTCCCACAGATACGCAGTATTTT. This gives the protein CASSQVAGAPTDTQYF.

The chain joins TRBV5-4 to TRBJ1-2; possibly TRBD1 for D (6 bases). Deletions cut 2 bases from V and 7 bases from J, with 21 bases between. The CDR3 contains 16 residues. The V gene's germline CDR1 is SGHNT and CDR2 YYREEE (reference sequence). The CDR3 loop is CASSFGDNSLLPGYTF. As DNA, the CDR3 is TGTGCCAGCAGCTTTGGGGACAACTCTCTTCTACCTGGCTACACCTTC.

This sequence joins TRBV4-1 and TRBJ2-2; D is possibly TRBD2 (5 bases). The CDR3 spans 15 residues. Germline V gene lookup returns CDR1 MGHRA and CDR2 YSYEKL. V lost 4 bases to trimming and J lost 4 bases, with 13 bases between them. CDR3 protein: CASSRFGEPTGELFF. CDR3 in DNA: TGCGCCAGCAGCCGGTTCGGGGAACCCACCGGGGAGCTGTTTTTT.

The rearrangement joins TRBV5-6 to TRBJ2-3; D may be TRBD2 (5 bases). Germline assignment: CDR1 SGHDT and CDR2 YYEEEE. The CDR3 consists of 15 residues. Trimming took 2 bases from V and 0 from J, leaving 10 bases between them. CDR3 region: CASSFKDSSTDTQYF. The CDR3 region has the DNA TGTGCCAGCAGCTTCAAGGACTCTAGCACAGATACGCAGTATTTT.

This chain connects TRBV6-1 to TRBJ2-7; D uncertain. The CDR3 extends over 11 amino acids. V lost 7 bases and J lost 3, with 7 bases in between. From germline, CDR1 is MNHNS and CDR2 SASEGT. Written as DNA, the CDR3 is TGTGCCAGCATTTGGGACTACGAGCAGTACTTC. Translation gives CASIWDYEQYF.

The chain couples TRBV6-1 to TRBJ1-2; no definite D call. The CDR3 sequence is 15 residues long. The germline V and J ends were trimmed by 0 bases and 1 base, with 9 bases remaining between them. Germline-derived CDR1 and CDR2 are MNHNS and SASEGT. The CDR3 nucleotides are TGTGCCAGCAGTGAAGCGAACAGCTTTAACTATGGCTACACCTTC. Translating it yields CASSEANSFNYGYTF.

The chain has TRBV6-1 and TRBJ2-5; 8 bases fit TRBD2. After removal of 1 base from V and 1 base from J, the junction contained 2 bases not matched to a gene. This CDR3 has 15 amino acids. Germline V lookup: CDR1 MNHNS, CDR2 SASEGT. This chain's CDR3 is CASSEVGLAQETQYF. As DNA, the CDR3 is TGTGCCAGCAGTGAAGTCGGACTAGCCCAAGAGACCCAGTACTTC.

As concerns this clone: This same CDR3 is encoded by further DNA sequences in the sample. The gene calls are TRBV9 and TRBJ2-7; unclear D gene. The CDR3 contains 14 residues. The germline CDR1 and CDR2 sequences are SGDLS and YYNGEE. V lost 0 bases to trimming and J lost 2 bases, with 9 bases between them. The CDR3 bases are TGTGCCAGCAGCGTAGATCTAGGGACCTACGAGCAGTACTTC. Translated: CASSVDLGTYEQYF. Full variable domain (remainder filled in from reference TRBV9 and TRBJ2-7): DSGVTQTPKHLITATGQRVTLRCSPRSGDLSVYWYQQSLDQGLQFLIQYYNGEERAKGNILERFSAQQFPDLHSELNLSSLELGDSALYFCASSVDLGTYEQYFGPGTRLTVT.

J is TRBJ2-3 and V is TRBV15; 7 bases are shared with TRBD2. Germline values: CDR1 LNHNV, CDR2 YYDKDF (reference sequence). The CDR3 runs 14 residues. V lost 0 bases and J lost 5; bases outside the gene matches: 2. The CDR3: CATSREASGDTQYF. In DNA form, the CDR3 reads TGTGCCACCAGCAGAGAAGCTAGCGGAGATACGCAGTATTTT.

The chain has TRBV29-1 and TRBJ2-5, with D possibly being TRBD1 (7 bases). The last part of the DNA fits TRBJ2-7 better; the J call may be wrong. The CDR3 runs to 11 residues. CDR1 is SQVTM and CDR2 is ANQGSEA in the germline V gene. The CDR3 spells CSAARGDEQYF. In DNA, the CDR3 is TGCAGCGCCGCCAGGGGGGACGAGCAGTACTTC.

CDR3 in amino acids: CASSKCTNEQFF. CDR3 in DNA: TGTGCCAGCAGCAAATGTACCAATGAGCAGTTCTTC. The gene calls are TRBV21-1 and TRBJ2-1. TRBV21-1 constitutes a pseudogene. The CDR3 runs 12 residues.